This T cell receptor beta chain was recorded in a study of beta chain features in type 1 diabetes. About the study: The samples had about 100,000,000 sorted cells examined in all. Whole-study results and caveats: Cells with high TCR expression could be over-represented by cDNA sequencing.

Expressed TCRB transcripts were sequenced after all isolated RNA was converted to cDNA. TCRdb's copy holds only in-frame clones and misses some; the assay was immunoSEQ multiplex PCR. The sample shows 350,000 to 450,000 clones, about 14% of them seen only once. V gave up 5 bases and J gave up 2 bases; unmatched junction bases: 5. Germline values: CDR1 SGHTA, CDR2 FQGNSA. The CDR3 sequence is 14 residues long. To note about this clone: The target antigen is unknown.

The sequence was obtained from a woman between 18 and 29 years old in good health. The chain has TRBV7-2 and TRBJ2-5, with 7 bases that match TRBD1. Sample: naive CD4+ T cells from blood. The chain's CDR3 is CASSRLGQQETQYF. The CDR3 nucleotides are TGTGCCAGCAGCCGACTGGGACAGCAAGAGACCCAGTACTTC. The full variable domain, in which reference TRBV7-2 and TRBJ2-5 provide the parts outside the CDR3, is GAGVSQSPSNKVTEKGKDVELRCDPISGHTALYWYRQSLGQGLEFLIYFQGNSAPDKSGLPSDRFSAERTGGSVSTLTIQRTQQEDSAVYLCASSRLGQQETQYFGPGTRLLVL.